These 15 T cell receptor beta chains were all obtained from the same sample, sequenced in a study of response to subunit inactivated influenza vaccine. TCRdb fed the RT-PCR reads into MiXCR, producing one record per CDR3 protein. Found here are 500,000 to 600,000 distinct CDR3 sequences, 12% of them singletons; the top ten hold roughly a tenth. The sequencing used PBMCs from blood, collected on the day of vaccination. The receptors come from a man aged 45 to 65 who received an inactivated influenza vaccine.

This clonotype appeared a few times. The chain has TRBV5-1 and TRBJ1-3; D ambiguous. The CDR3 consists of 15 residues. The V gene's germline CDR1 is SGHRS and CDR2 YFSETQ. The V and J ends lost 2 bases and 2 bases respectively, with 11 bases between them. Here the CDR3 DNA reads TGCGCCAGCAGCTTCAGCAGATCACCTGGAAACACCATATATTTT. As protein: CASSFSRSPGNTIYF.

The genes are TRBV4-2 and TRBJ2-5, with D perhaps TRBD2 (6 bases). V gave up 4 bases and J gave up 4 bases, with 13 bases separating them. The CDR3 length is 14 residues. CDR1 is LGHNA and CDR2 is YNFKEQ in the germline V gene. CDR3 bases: TGTGCCAGCAGCCGCATTGGGGGAGGAGAGACCCAGTACTTC. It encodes CASSRIGGGETQYF.

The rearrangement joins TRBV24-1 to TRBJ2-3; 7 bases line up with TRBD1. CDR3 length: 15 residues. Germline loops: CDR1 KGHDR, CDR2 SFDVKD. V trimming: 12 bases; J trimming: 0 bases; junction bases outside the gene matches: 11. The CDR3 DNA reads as TGTGCCTCCTCCGGGACAGCTCCTAGCACAGATACGCAGTATTTT. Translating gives CASSGTAPSTDTQYF.

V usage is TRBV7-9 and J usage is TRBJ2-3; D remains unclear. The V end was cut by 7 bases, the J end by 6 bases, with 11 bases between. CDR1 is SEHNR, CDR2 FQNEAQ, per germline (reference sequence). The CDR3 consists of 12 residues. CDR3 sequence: CASTLELDTQYF. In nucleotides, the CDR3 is TGTGCCAGCACCCTAGAGCTCGATACGCAGTATTTT.

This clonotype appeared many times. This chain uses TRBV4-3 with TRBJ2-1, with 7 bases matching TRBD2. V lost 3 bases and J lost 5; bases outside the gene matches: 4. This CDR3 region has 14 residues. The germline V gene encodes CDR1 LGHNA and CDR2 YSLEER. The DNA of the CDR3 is TGCGCCAGCAGCCAGTCAGCGGGGAACAATGAGCAGTTCTTC. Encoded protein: CASSQSAGNNEQFF.

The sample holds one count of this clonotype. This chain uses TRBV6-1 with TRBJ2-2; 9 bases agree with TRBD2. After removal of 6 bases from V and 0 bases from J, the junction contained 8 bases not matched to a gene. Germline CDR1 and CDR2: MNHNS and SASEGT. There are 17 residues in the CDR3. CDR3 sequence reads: CASSQTRGRANTGELFF. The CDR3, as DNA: TGTGCCAGCAGCCAGACCCGCGGGAGGGCGAACACCGGGGAGCTGTTTTTT.

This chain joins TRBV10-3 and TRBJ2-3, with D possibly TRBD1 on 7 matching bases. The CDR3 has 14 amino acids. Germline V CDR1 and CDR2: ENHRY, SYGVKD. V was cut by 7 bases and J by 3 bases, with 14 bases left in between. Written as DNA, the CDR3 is TGTGCCATCAAATGGCAGGGGGGAACAGATACGCAGTATTTT. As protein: CAIKWQGGTDTQYF.

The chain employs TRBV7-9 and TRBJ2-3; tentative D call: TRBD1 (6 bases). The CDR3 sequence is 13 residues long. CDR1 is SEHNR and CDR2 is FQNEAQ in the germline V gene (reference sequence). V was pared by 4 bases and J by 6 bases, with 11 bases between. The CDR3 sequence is CASSWDTADTQYF. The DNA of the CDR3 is TGTGCCAGCAGCTGGGACACCGCGGATACGCAGTATTTT.

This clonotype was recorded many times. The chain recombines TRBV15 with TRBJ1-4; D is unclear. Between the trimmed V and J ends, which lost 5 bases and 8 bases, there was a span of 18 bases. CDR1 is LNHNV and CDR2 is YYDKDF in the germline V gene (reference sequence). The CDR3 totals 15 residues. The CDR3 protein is CATSFPLGRKEKLFF. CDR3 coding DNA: TGTGCCACCAGCTTTCCCCTTGGGAGAAAAGAAAAACTGTTTTTT.

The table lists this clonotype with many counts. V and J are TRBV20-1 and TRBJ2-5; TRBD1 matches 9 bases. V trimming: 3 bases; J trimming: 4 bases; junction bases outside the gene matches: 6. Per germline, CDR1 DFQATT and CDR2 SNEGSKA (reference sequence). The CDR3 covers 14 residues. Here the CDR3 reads CSASRRTGAETQYF. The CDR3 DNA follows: TGCAGTGCTAGCCGTCGGACAGGGGCAGAGACCCAGTACTTC.

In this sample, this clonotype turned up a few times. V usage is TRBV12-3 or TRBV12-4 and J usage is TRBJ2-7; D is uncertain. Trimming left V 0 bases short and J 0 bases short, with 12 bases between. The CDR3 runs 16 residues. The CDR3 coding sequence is TGTGCCAGCAGTTTAGCCTTAGGAGCTCCCTCCTACGAGCAGTACTTC. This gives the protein CASSLALGAPSYEQYF.

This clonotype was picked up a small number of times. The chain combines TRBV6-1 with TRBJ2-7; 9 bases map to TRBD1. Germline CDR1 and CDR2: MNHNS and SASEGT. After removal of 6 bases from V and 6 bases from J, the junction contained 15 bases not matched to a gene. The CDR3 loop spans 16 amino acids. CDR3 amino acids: CASRNLVGTGLGEQYF. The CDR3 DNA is TGTGCCAGCAGGAACCTCGTGGGGACAGGGCTCGGCGAGCAGTACTTC.

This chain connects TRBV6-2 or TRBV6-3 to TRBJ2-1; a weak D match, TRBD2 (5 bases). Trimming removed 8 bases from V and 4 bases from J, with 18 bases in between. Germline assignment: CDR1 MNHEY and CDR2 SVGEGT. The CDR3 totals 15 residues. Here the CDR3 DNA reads TGTGCCAGCCGGGCCGCGATGCGGACTTACAATGAGCAGTTCTTC. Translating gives CASRAAMRTYNEQFF.

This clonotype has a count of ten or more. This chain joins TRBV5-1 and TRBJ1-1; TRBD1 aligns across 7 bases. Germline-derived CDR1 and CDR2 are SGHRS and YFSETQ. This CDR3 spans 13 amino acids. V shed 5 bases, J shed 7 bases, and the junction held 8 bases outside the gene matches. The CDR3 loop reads CASRTGPNGEAFF. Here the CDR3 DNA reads TGCGCCAGCAGGACAGGGCCGAACGGTGAAGCTTTCTTT.

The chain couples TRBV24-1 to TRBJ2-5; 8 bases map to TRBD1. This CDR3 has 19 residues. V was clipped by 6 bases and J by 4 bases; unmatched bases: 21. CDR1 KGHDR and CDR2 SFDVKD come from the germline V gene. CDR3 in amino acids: CATSNGMTIRQGMRETQYF. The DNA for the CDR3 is TGTGCCACCAGTAATGGGATGACCATACGACAGGGGATGAGAGAGACCCAGTACTTC.